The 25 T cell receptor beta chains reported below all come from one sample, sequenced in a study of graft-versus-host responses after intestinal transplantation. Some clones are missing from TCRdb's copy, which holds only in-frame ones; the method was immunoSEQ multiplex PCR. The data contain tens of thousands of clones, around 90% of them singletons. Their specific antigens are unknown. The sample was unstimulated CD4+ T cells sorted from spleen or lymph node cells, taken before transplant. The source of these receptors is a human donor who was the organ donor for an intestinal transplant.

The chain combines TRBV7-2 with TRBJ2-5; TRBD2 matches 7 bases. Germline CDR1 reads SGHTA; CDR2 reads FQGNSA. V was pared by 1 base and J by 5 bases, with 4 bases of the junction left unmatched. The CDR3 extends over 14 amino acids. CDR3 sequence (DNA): TGTGCCAGCAGCTTAGGCGGTAGCGGGGAGACCCAGTACTTC. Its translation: CASSLGGSGETQYF. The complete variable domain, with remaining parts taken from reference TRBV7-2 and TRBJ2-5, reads GAGVSQSPSNKVTEKGKDVELRCDPISGHTALYWYRQSLGQGLEFLIYFQGNSAPDKSGLPSDRFSAERTGGSVSTLTIQRTQQEDSAVYLCASSLGGSGETQYFGPGTRLLVL.

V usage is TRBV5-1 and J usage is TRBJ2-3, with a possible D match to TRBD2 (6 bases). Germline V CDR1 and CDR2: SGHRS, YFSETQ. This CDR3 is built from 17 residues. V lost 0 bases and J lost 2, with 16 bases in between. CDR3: CASSLAAVGGDTDTQYF. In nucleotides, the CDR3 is TGCGCCAGCAGCTTGGCGGCCGTGGGGGGTGACACAGATACGCAGTATTTT. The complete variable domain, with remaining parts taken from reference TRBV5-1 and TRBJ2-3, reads KAGVTQTPRYLIKTRGQQVTLSCSPISGHRSVSWYQQTPGQGLQFLFEYFSETQRNKGNFPGRFSGRQFSNSRSEMNVSTLELGDSALYLCASSLAAVGGDTDTQYFGPGTRLTVL.

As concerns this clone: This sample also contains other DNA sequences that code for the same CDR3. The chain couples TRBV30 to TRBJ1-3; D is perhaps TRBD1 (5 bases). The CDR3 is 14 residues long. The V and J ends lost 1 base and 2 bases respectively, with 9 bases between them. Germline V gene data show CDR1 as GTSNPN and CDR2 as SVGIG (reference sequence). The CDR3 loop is CAWSGRGTGNTIYF. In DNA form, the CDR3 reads TGTGCCTGGAGTGGCCGGGGGACTGGAAACACCATATATTTT.

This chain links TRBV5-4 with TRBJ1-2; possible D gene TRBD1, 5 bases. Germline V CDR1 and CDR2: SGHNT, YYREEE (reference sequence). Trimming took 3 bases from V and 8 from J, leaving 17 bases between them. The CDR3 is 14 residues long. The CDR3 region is CASSSPRGWEGYTF. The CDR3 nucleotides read TGTGCCAGCAGCTCCCCCCGGGGGTGGGAAGGCTACACCTTC.

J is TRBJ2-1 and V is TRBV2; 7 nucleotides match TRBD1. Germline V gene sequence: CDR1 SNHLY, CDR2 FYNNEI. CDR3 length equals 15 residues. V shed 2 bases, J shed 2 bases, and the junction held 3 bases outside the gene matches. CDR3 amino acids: CASSERQGAYNEQFF. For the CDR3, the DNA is TGTGCCAGCAGTGAACGACAGGGAGCCTACAATGAGCAGTTCTTC.

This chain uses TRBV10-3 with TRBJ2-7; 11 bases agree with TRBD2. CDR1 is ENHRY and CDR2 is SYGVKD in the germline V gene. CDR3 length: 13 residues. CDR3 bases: TGTCGCTATCTAGCGGGAGGCCCCTACGAGCAGTACTTC. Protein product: CRYLAGGPYEQYF.

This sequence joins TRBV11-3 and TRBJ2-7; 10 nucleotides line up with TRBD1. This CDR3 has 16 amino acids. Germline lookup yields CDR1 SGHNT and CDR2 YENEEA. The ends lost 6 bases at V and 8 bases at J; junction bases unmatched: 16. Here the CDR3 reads CASSSGTGVSSTQQYF. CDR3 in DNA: TGTGCCAGCAGTTCCGGGACAGGGGTCTCCTCTACGCAGCAGTACTTC.

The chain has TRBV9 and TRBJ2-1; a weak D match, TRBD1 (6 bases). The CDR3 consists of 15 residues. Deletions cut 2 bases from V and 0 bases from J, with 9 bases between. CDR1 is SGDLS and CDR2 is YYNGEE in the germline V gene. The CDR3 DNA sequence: TGTGCCAGCAGCGTTCAGGGGAGCTCCTACAATGAGCAGTTCTTC. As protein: CASSVQGSSYNEQFF. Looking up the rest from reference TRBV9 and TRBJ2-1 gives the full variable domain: DSGVTQTPKHLITATGQRVTLRCSPRSGDLSVYWYQQSLDQGLQFLIQYYNGEERAKGNILERFSAQQFPDLHSELNLSSLELGDSALYFCASSVQGSSYNEQFFGPGTRLTVL.

This CDR3 reads CASSLAHIQETQYF. The CDR3 bases are TGCGCCAGCAGCTTGGCCCACATTCAAGAGACCCAGTACTTC. The genes are TRBV5-1 and TRBJ2-5; D not resolved. The V end was cut by 0 bases, the J end by 2 bases, with 8 bases between. CDR3 length: 14 residues. Germline CDR1 is SGHRS and CDR2 is YFSETQ. The full variable domain, its missing parts supplied by reference TRBV5-1 and TRBJ2-5, is KAGVTQTPRYLIKTRGQQVTLSCSPISGHRSVSWYQQTPGQGLQFLFEYFSETQRNKGNFPGRFSGRQFSNSRSEMNVSTLELGDSALYLCASSLAHIQETQYFGPGTRLLVL.

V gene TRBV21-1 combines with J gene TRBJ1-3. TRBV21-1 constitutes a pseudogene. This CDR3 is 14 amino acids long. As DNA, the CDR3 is TGTGCCAGCAGCGGAGGGAAGGGGATTTCCACCATATATTTT. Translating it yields CASSGGKGISTIYF.

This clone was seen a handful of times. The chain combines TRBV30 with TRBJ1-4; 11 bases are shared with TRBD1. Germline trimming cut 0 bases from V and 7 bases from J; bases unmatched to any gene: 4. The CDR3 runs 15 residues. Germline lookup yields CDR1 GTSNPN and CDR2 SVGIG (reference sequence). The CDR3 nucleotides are TGTGCCTGGAGTGTACCCGGGACAGGGGGTGAAAAACTGTTTTTT. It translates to CAWSVPGTGGEKLFF.

The CDR3 bases are TGTGCCAGCAGCTTAGGGCGGGGGGCGGTCTACAATGAGCAGTTCTTC. As protein: CASSLGRGAVYNEQFF. This chain connects TRBV11-3 to TRBJ2-1, with TRBD2 identical over 8 bases. Germline V gene sequence: CDR1 SGHNT, CDR2 YENEEA. J lost 3 bases, V lost 1 base, and 5 bases had no gene match. The CDR3 extends over 16 amino acids. The full variable domain, with the rest looked up from reference TRBV11-3 and TRBJ2-1, is EAGVVQSPRYKIIEKKQPVAFWCNPISGHNTLYWYLQNLGQGPELLIRYENEEAVDDSQLPKDRFSAERLKGVDSTLKIQPAELGDSAVYLCASSLGRGAVYNEQFFGPGTRLTVL.

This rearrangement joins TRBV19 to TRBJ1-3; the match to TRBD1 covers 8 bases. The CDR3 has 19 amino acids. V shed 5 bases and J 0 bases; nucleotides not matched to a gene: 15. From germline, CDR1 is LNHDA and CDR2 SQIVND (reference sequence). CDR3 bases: TGTGCCAGTAGTTCCAGCAGGGGGCCCAAGATCGTCTCTGGAAACACCATATATTTT. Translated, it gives CASSSSRGPKIVSGNTIYF. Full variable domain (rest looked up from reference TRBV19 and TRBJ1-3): DGGITQSPKYLFRKEGQNVTLSCEQNLNHDAMYWYRQDPGQGLRLIYYSQIVNDFQKGDIAEGYSVSREKKESFPLTVTSAQKNPTAFYLCASSSSRGPKIVSGNTIYFGEGSWLTVV.

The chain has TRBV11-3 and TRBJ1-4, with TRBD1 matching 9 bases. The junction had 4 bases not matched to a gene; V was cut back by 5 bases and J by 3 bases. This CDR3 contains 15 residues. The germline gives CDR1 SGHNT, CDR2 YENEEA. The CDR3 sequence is CASSRGTGPNEKLFF. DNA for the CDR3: TGTGCCAGCAGCCGCGGGACAGGGCCTAATGAAAAACTGTTTTTT.

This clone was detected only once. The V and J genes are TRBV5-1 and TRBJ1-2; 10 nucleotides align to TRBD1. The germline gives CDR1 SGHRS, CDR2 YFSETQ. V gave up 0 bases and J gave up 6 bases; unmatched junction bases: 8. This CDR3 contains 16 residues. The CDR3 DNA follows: TGCGCCAGCAGCTTGGCCAAGACAGGGGGCTGGCATGGCTACACCTTC. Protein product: CASSLAKTGGWHGYTF.

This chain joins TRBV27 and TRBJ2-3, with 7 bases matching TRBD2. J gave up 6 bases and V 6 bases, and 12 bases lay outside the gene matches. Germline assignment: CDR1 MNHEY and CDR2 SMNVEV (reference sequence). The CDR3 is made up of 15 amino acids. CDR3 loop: CASRPGVAGPDTQYF. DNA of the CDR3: TGTGCCAGCAGGCCGGGAGTAGCGGGCCCCGATACGCAGTATTTT.

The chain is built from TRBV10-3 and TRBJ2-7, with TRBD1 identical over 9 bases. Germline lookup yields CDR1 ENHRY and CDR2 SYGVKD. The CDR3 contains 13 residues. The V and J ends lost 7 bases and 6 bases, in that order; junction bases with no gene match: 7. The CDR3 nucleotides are TGTGCCATCAAAGCACAGGGGGCAGGCGAGCAGTACTTC. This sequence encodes CAIKAQGAGEQYF.

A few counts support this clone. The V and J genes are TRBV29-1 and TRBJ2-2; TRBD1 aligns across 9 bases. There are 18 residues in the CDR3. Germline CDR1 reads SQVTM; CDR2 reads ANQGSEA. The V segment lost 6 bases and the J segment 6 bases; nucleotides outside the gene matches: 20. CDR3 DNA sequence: TGCAGCGTGAACACCGGGACAGGGAGTGCCTCTTACTCCGGGGAGCTGTTTTTT. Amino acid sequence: CSVNTGTGSASYSGELFF.

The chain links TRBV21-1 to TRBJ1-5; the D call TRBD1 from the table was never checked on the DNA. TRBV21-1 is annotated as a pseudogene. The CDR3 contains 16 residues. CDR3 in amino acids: CASSPRTGEGNQPQHF. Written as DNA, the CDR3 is TGTGCCAGCAGCCCCCGGACAGGGGAGGGCAATCAGCCCCAGCATTTT.

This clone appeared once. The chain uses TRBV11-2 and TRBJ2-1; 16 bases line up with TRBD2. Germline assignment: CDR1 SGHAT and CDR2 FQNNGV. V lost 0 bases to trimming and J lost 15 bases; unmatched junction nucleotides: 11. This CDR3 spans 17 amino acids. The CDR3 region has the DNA TGTGCCAGCAGCTTAGACTCGGGACTAGCGGGGGGGCGGATAGGGTTCTTC. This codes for CASSLDSGLAGGRIGFF.

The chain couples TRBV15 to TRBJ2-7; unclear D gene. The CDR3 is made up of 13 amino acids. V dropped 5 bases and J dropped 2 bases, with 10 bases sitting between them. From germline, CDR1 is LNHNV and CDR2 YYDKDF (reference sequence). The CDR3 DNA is TGTGCCACCAGCCGGTCCCCCCCCTACGAGCAGTACTTC. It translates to CATSRSPPYEQYF.

As DNA, the CDR3 is TGTGCCAGCAGCGTCGCAGATAGCAATCAGCCCCAGCATTTT. Encoded protein: CASSVADSNQPQHF. This chain connects TRBV9 to TRBJ1-5, with D unresolved. CDR3 length equals 14 residues. The germline gives CDR1 SGDLS, CDR2 YYNGEE. Trimming took 2 bases from V and 0 from J, leaving 6 bases between them. The variable domain in full, completed from reference TRBV9 and TRBJ1-5, reads DSGVTQTPKHLITATGQRVTLRCSPRSGDLSVYWYQQSLDQGLQFLIQYYNGEERAKGNILERFSAQQFPDLHSELNLSSLELGDSALYFCASSVADSNQPQHFGDGTRLSIL.

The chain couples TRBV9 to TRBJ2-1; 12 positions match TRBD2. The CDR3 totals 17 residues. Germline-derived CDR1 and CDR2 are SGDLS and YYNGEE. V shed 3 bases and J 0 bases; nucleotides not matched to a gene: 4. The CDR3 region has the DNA TGTGCCAGCAGCGCTAGCGGGAGGGGGAGCTCCTACAATGAGCAGTTCTTC. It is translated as CASSASGRGSSYNEQFF.

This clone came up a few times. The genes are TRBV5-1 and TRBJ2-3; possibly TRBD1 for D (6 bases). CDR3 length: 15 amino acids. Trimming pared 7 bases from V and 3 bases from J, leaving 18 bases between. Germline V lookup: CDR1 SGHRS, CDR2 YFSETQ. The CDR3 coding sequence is TGCGCCAGCGCAAACCGACAGGACGGGACAGATACGCAGTATTTT. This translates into CASANRQDGTDTQYF.

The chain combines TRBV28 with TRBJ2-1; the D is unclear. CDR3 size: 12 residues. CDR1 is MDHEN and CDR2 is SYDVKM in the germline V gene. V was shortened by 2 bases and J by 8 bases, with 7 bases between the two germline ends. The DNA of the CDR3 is TGTGCCAGCAGTTTAGCCCGGGATGAGCAGTTCTTC. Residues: CASSLARDEQFF.